This T cell receptor beta chain was captured by sequencing in a study of early T cells in non-severe SARS-CoV-2 infection. Background on the study: Bulk RNA taken from unsorted whole blood was sequenced, leaving chains unpaired. Whole-study results and caveats: CD4 and private specificities were missed by VDJdb matching, which favored anti-spike CD8 responses.

Unique molecular identifiers (one per individual cDNA molecule) were attached. TCRdb independently ran MiXCR on the 5' RACE reads; one entry per CDR3 protein. The table has approximately 37,000 distinct CDR3 sequences, roughly 5% seen once. Trimming removed 2 bases at V and 5 bases at J, with 6 bases between. The germline V gene encodes CDR1 LGHDT and CDR2 YNNKEL (reference sequence). This CDR3 is 12 amino acids long. Within the sample, this clonotype is medium-sized (0.01 to 0.1%). Its antigen is unknown. The TCR originated in an adult who was a healthcare worker with PCR-confirmed SARS-CoV-2 infection or an uninfected control (not recorded which). The chain links TRBV3-1 to TRBJ2-5; D uncertain. Specimen: whole blood. Here the CDR3 reads CASSQSAETQYF. CDR3 nucleotides: TGTGCCAGCAGCCAATCCGCTGAGACCCAGTACTTC.